The clone carrying this T cell receptor (beta chain) was detected once. Its antigen is not known. This CDR3 has 15 residues. The V and J ends lost 7 bases and 4 bases, in that order; junction bases with no gene match: 8. Looked up from germline, CDR1 is SGHAT and CDR2 is FQNNGV. This record belongs to a study of OX40 agonist ivuxolimab in advanced cancers. Study context: Ivuxolimab, an antibody acting as an agonist of OX40 (CD134), was used to treat patients. Study-level points and caveats: Within 6 weeks, CD4+ and CD8+ blood T cells expanded clonally at 0.1 to 3.0 mg/kg.

TCRdb's copy holds only in-frame clones and misses some; the assay was immunoSEQ multiplex PCR. The sample shows some 80,000 clones, around nine tenths of them seen only once. The TCR was taken from an adult with an advanced solid tumor such as melanoma, head and neck, liver or kidney cancer. Sequenced material: CD4+ or CD8+ T cells sorted from blood, taken in a trial of the OX40 agonist ivuxolimab. The rearrangement uses TRBV11-2 and TRBJ2-1; 9 bases map to TRBD2. CDR3 coding DNA: TGTGCCAGCATATCAGCGGGACTAGCTTACAATGAGCAGTTCTTC. Protein sequence: CASISAGLAYNEQFF.